The subject of this entry is one T cell receptor (beta chain). This clone was seen once. No antigen is known for it. Per-base quality was not reported, and no clone a single base away is much larger than it. CDR1 and CDR2 (SGDLS, YYNGEE) derive from the germline V gene. CDR3 length: 16 amino acids, cysteine to phenylalanine. Only the CDR3 portion is preserved as DNA: 48 bases, with reading frame beginning at the first base. Trimming leaves V shorter by 0 bases and J shorter by 7 bases, with the junction holding 9 bases beyond the gene matches. The entry originates in a study of cytomegalovirus exposure and HLA in healthy donors (dated by TCRdb to 2017 to 2019). Background on the whole study: According to an earlier analysis of around 600 of the donors, some 170 million T cells yielded 90 million to 140 million unique TCR beta sequences and about 300 Gb of sequence data. An early release covering over 500 HLA-typed donors comprised roughly 300 gigabases of sequencing data and approximately 80 million unique TCR sequences. Among the roughly 400 genotyped donors, more than 70% belonged to the genetic ancestry cluster associated with self-reported Caucasian donors. The study was designed to test whether signatures of past pathogen exposure could be identified by cataloging public T cell receptors. The T cell repertoires of 700 or so subjects were profiled by immunosequencing and related to cytomegalovirus serostatus. Along with the roughly 670-subject first cohort, a separate validation cohort of over a hundred different subjects was used. The study combined high-throughput TCR immunosequencing, statistical association of individual TCRs with disease status, and machine learning to predict cytomegalovirus infection status. To study patterns of TCR occurrence, a later analysis re-analyzed previously published TCR beta repertoires from 600 to 750 donors and added high-resolution HLA genotyping. The later analysis used no new phenotypic data to find candidate immune exposures, relying instead on TCR beta sequences and their occurrence across donors. To decide whether each TCR beta V gene segment behaved as functional or pseudogenic, an earlier analysis of nearly 600 of the donors relied on high-throughput TCR beta sequencing. Donor age, sex, ethnicity and CMV serostatus were compiled together with the repertoire data. Genome-wide SNP genotypes for about 65% of the roughly 670 donors were used in a later genetic analysis, which treated that subset as a discovery cohort. All discovery cohort repertoires had been generated using a single sequencing platform. Both class I and class II loci were covered by HLA typing, at four-digit resolution. The number of donors typed differed by locus, with roughly 629-640 for A, B, C, DRB1 and DQB1, roughly 520 for DQA1, 600 to 610 for DPA1, and some 470 for DPB1. Five DR-DQ haplotypes were treated as single units for association and clustering because of strong linkage in the cohort. On average, roughly 240,000 unique TCR beta nucleotide sequences were sequenced per donor among about 400 genotyped donors of the cohort, with roughly 18% of those sequences being non-productive. Overall study outcomes, separate from this receptor: In an earlier analysis of approximately 590 of the donors, most TCR beta V segments appeared in productive rearrangements about 87% or about 30% of the time, broadly matching IMGT annotations. According to a later analysis, parvovirus B19, influenza, CMV and Epstein-Barr virus appeared linked to several top co-occurrence clusters. In a later analysis, TCR association rates were found to vary across HLA loci, with the most associated TCRs seen for DRB1 alleles and the fewest for HLA-C alleles. The study gave a list of under 200 TCR beta chains associated with cytomegalovirus. HLA typing was unavailable for some donors at each locus, so association tests used only the typed subset. Immune exposure information for the cohort was limited to CMV serostatus. In a later analysis, HLA-associated TCR beta chains were found to be more clonally expanded and to have lower generation probabilities than equally common non-associated chains. The authors suggested that the approach could potentially be generalized to other disease states and immunological phenotypes. Correlated functional status among segregating V segments might be attributable to linkage disequilibrium, but an unknown experimental factor could not be ruled out. Across donors, most TCR sequences were observed very rarely, whereas some public TCRs were present in many individuals. Roughly 15 rarely observed V segments, including chromosome 9 orphons, were excluded from the earlier analysis of about 600 of the donors because counts were too low. A later analysis found that most CMV-associated TCR beta chains appeared HLA-restricted, with HLA associations seemingly driven largely by CMV exposure. The presence/absence analyses assumed that sequencing depth was roughly uniform across donors, and that assumption may not be true. In both the original and validation cohorts, the classifier was reported to diagnose cytomegalovirus status with high specificity and sensitivity. An association between a missense DCLRE1C variant and V-gene and J-gene trimming of TCR beta chains was found in a later genetic analysis and replicated in an independent cohort. When HLA alleles, especially DR and DQ, strongly co-occurred, attributing TCR associations to individual alleles was difficult. In vitro tests confirmed that a few of the cytomegalovirus-associated TCR beta chains recognize cytomegalovirus antigens. In a later genetic analysis, fewer N-insertions in productive TCRs were reported among donors in an Asian-associated ancestry cluster than the roughly 640-donor mean. At a false discovery rate of 0.05, a later analysis linked 15,000 to 20,000 TCR beta sequences to specific HLA alleles. Because the 87-base-pair reads could not distinguish some IMGT-functional V segments, including TRBV6-2 and TRBV6-3, those segments were excluded. A further reported finding was that TCR beta sequences accurately predicted the HLA-A and HLA-B alleles for most subjects in the first cohort. The sequencing pipeline was judged likely to have produced a cluster of highly shared sequence variants as a technical artifact. Only TCR beta chains were sequenced in this cohort, and the absence of alpha or paired-chain data limited detectable features.

The cohort comprised approximately 700 healthy bone marrow donors. All cohort members were sampled while nominally healthy, although unrecorded immune exposures were likely present. The donor tested CMV seronegative and was one of the 352 seronegative cohort members. A peripheral blood sample was collected from each donor, and TCR beta sequencing was performed on peripheral blood mononuclear cells. Genomic DNA extraction from the blood cell samples was performed with the Qiagen DNeasy Blood Extraction Kit. Receptor amplification or capture employed the immunoSEQ multiplex PCR assay. For the multiplex PCR, a mixture combining 60 forward primers for TCR Vbeta segments and 13 reverse primers for TCR Jbeta segments was used. The CDR3 region of rearranged TCR beta genes was amplified from genomic DNA by a multiplex PCR assay. Amplified TCR beta libraries were sequenced as 87-base-pair reads on the Illumina HiSeq System. Per the original workflow: In a later analysis, 77 million or so unique TCR beta chains were counted across the approximately 620 repertoires, and roughly 11 million of these chains were shared by at least two donors. A nearest-neighbor algorithm error-corrected the raw reads and collapsed the reads into unique sequences, merging closely related sequences to remove PCR and sequencing errors. Alignment of CDR3 sequences to IMGT reference sequences was used to assign V, D and J gene segments. For a sequence to be retained, a match of at least six nucleotides to both a V gene segment and a J gene segment was required. Rearrangements were called productive when the CDR3 lacked stop codons and stayed in frame with V and J; all others were non-productive. CDR3 was defined by IMGT convention, running from the second conserved V-encoded cysteine to the conserved J-encoded phenylalanine. Sequences without an unambiguous match to a single V gene segment were excluded from the earlier analysis of over 500 of the donors. In an earlier analysis of 587 of the donors, a V segment was called functional when productive rearrangements were above 56.7%, and segregating when the standard deviation between donors exceeded 5%. A statistical classification framework was developed to diagnose cytomegalovirus status using the catalog of TCR beta chain sequences. In a later analysis, TCR nucleotide sequences were compared against IMGT/GENE-DB human TR gene sequences so that V and J genes could be assigned. In a later analysis, CDR3 sequences and most-parsimonious VDJ recombination scenarios were assigned using the TCRdist pipeline. In a later analysis, each TCR beta chain was defined by its CDR3 amino acid sequence together with its V-gene family, and reads lacking a unique V-gene family were excluded. A later analysis removed several hundred highly shared, low-generation-probability nucleotide sequences to deal with suspected cross-contamination and a sequencing artifact. In a later analysis, a clonal expansion index for each public chain was calculated from normalized within-repertoire ranks of inferred template counts. In a later analysis, generation probabilities were computed with a VDJ recombination model fitted to out-of-frame rearrangements, and the resulting probabilities were checked against IGoR. Hypergeometric tests were used in a later analysis to score TCR-TCR, TCR-HLA and TCR-CMV co-occurrence, with a repertoire-size bias correction applied to the TCR pairs. A later analysis estimated false discovery rates by permuting HLA or CMV assignments 20 times. A later analysis grouped co-occurring TCRs with DBSCAN, adding TCRdist sequence similarity when clustering within HLA-allele-positive subsets. Repertoires with fewer than 30,000 or more than 120,000 public chains were left out of co-occurrence clustering, as were about five repertoires with anomalous nucleotide sharing. Held by TCRdb, this immuneACCESS table contains in-frame sequences only and omits some clones. Under half of the omission traces to an unresolved V gene where checked; the cause of the rest is unknown. The DNA was the basis for D and trimming; V, J and clone size are from that table. Recorded for this sample are 140,000 to 150,000 clones; 75% of them occurred a single time. 6.5% to 9% of the sample comes from the top ten.

The TCR sequence derives from a young man in good health and CMV-seronegative. The chain couples TRBV9 to TRBJ2-1, with 8 bases in between that match TRBD2. Source material: PBMCs. The CDR3 loop reads CASSVAGLAGVNEQFF. Read as DNA, the sequence is TGTGCCAGCAGCGTAGCGGGTCTAGCGGGTGTGAATGAGCAGTTCTTC.